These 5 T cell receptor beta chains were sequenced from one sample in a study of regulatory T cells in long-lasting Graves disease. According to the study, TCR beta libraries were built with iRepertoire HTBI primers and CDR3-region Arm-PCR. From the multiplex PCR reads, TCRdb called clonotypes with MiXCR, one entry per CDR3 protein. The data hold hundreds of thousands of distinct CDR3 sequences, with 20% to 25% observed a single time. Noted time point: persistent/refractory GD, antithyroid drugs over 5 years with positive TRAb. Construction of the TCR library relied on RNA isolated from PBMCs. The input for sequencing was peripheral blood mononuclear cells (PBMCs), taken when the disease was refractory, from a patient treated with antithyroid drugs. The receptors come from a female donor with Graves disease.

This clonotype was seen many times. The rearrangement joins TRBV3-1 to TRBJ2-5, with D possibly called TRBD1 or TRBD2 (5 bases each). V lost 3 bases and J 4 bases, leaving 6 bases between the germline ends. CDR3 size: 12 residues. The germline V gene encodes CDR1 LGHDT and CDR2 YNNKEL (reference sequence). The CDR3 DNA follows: TGTGCCAGCAGCCATGGGGGAGAGACCCAGTACTTC. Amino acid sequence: CASSHGGETQYF.

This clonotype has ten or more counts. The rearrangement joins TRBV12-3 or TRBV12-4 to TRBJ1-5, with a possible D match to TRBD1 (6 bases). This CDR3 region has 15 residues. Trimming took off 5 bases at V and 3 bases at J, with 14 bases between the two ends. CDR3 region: CASSKGDGNNQPQHF. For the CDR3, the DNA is TGTGCCAGCAGTAAGGGGGACGGGAACAATCAGCCCCAGCATTTT.

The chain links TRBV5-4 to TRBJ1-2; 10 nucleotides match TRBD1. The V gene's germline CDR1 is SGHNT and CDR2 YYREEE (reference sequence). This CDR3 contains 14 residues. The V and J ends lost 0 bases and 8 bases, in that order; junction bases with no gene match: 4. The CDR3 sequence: CASSLEGTGVGYTF. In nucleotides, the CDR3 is TGTGCCAGCAGCTTGGAAGGGACAGGGGTCGGCTACACCTTC. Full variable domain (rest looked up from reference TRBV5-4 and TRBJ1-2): ETGVTQSPTHLIKTRGQQVTLRCSSQSGHNTVSWYQQALGQGPQFIFQYYREEENGRGNFPPRFSGLQFPNYSSELNVNALELDDSALYLCASSLEGTGVGYTFGSGTRLTVV.

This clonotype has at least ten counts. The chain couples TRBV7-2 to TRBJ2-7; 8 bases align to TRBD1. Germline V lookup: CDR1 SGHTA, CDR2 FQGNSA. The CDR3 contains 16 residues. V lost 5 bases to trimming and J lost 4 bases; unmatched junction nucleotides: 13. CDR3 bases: TGTGCCAGCAGCCTTTCCGGACAGGGTCTTGATTACGAGCAGTACTTC. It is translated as CASSLSGQGLDYEQYF.

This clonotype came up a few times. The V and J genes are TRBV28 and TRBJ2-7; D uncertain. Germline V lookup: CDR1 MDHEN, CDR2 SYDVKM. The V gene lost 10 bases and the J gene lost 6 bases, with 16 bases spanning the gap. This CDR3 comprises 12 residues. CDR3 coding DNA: TGTGCCATTTTGAGGAGATGGGGCGAGCAGTACTTC. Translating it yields CAILRRWGEQYF.